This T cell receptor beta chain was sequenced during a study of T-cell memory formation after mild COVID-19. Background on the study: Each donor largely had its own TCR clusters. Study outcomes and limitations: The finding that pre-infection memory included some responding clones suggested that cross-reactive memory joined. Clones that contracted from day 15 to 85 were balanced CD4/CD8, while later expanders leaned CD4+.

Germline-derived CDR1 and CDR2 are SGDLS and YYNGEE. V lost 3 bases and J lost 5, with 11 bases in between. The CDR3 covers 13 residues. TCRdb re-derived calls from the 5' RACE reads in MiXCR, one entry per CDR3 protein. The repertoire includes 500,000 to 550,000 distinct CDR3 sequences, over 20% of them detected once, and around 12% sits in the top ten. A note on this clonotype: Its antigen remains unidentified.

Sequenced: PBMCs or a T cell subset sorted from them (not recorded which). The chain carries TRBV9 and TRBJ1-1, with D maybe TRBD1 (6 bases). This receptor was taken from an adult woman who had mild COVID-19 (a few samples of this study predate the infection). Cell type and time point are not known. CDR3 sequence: CASSATGRTEAFF. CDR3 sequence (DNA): TGTGCCAGCAGCGCCACAGGGAGGACTGAAGCTTTCTTT.